Below, 30 T cell receptor beta chains from the same sample are listed, as sequenced in a study of control samples from healthy donors and cancer patients (dated by TCRdb to about 2020). Preparation of the library involved the immunoSEQ multiplex PCR assay. The immuneACCESS repertoire file appears here via TCRdb, limited to in-frame rearrangements. These files lack a portion of the clones; in checked studies, under half of the deficit traces to unresolved V genes, and the cause of the others is not known. This sample has fewer than 90,000 clones in its table, and 84% of those were observed once. In total, the top ten clones hold 28% of the sample. Input material: blood. The receptors originated from a man aged 45 to 65 in good health.

The genes are TRBV5-6 and TRBJ1-1, with D perhaps matching TRBD1 (6 bases). Trimming left V 3 bases short and J 4 bases short, with 19 bases between. Germline V gene lookup returns CDR1 SGHDT and CDR2 YYEEEE. The CDR3 consists of 16 residues. CDR3 nucleotide sequence: TGTGCCAGCAGCTATCTTCTGGCGGGGGCTACCACTGAAGCTTTCTTT. Translating gives CASSYLLAGATTEAFF.

The chain has TRBV27 and TRBJ2-2; D is ambiguous. This CDR3 has 14 residues. Trimming removed 4 bases at V and 7 bases at J, with 13 bases between. The germline gives CDR1 MNHEY, CDR2 SMNVEV (reference sequence). The CDR3 nucleotides are TGTGCCAGCAGTTCCTACCTAAAAAGCGGGGAGCTGTTTTTT. It codes for CASSSYLKSGELFF.

This clone was counted a single time. The chain carries TRBV15 and TRBJ2-7; D is unclear. Trimming left V 0 bases short and J 6 bases short, with 12 bases between. The CDR3 loop spans 14 amino acids. The germline gives CDR1 LNHNV, CDR2 YYDKDF (reference sequence). Written as DNA, the CDR3 is TGTGCCACCAGCAGAGAACCTCGGTTGGGCGAGCAGTACTTC. This translates into CATSREPRLGEQYF.

The V gene is TRBV21-1, the J gene TRBJ2-6. TRBV21-1 is annotated as a pseudogene. The CDR3 contains 18 residues. CDR3 DNA: TGTGCCAGCAGCAATCGTAGGGCTACCTTATCTGGGGCCAACGTCCTGACTTTC. The encoded protein is CASSNRRATLSGANVLTF.

The chain carries TRBV9 and TRBJ1-2; 10 bases match TRBD1. The length of the CDR3 is 16 residues. V was clipped by 0 bases and J by 5 bases; unmatched bases: 7. CDR1 and CDR2 from the germline V gene are SGDLS and YYNGEE. The CDR3: CASSVEDRGLAYGYTF. The CDR3 bases are TGTGCCAGCAGCGTAGAAGACAGGGGGCTGGCGTATGGCTACACCTTC.

The gene calls are TRBV3-1 (or the pseudogene TRBV3-2) and TRBJ2-3; 10 bases match TRBD2. Losses at the gene ends were 3 bases for V and 0 bases for J; bases not matched to a gene: 3. In germline, CDR1 is LGHDT, CDR2 YNNKEL (reference sequence). This CDR3 has 16 amino acids. CDR3 loop: CASSHGLAASTDTQYF. The CDR3 DNA follows: TGTGCCAGCAGCCACGGACTAGCGGCTAGCACAGATACGCAGTATTTT.

The gene calls are TRBV5-6 and TRBJ1-3; 9 nucleotides line up with TRBD1. Germline V CDR1 and CDR2: SGHDT, YYEEEE. The CDR3 contains 16 residues. The V gene end was trimmed by 4 bases and the J gene end by 1 base; junction bases not matched to a gene: 6. CDR3 sequence: CASSLPGTGSGNTIYF. In nucleotides, the CDR3 is TGTGCCAGCAGCCTACCCGGGACAGGGTCTGGAAACACCATATATTTT.

The CDR3 DNA reads as TGTGCCAGCAGTTTGACAGGGCTGGGCACAGATACGCAGTATTTT. This translates into CASSLTGLGTDTQYF. The rearrangement joins TRBV6-2 or TRBV6-3 to TRBJ2-3; 7 bases match TRBD1. J gave up 1 base and V 4 bases, and 5 bases lay outside the gene matches. The germline CDR1 and CDR2 sequences are MNHEY and SVGEGT. This CDR3 has 15 residues.

This sequence joins TRBV6-5 and TRBJ2-3; D is perhaps TRBD2 (5 bases). The germline V gene has CDR1 MNHEY and CDR2 SVGAGI. CDR3 size: 15 residues. V lost 6 bases to trimming and J lost 0 bases, with 13 bases between them. The CDR3 loop is CASSPQRFSTDTQYF. CDR3 nucleotide sequence: TGTGCCAGCAGCCCCCAGCGGTTTAGCACAGATACGCAGTATTTT.

V and J are TRBV2 and TRBJ2-1; D is undetermined. Germline V lookup: CDR1 SNHLY, CDR2 FYNNEI. V dropped 8 bases and J dropped 15 bases, with 14 bases sitting between them. This CDR3 has 10 amino acids. CDR3 sequence reads: CASSPGSPFF. The CDR3 region has the DNA TGTGCCAGCTCTCCGGGTAGCCCGTTCTTC.

The chain employs TRBV4-2 and TRBJ2-7; 13 nucleotides match TRBD2. The trim removed 3 bases at V and 5 bases at J, leaving 4 bases unmatched. The CDR3 loop spans 15 amino acids. CDR1 and CDR2 from the germline V gene are LGHNA and YNFKEQ. Here the CDR3 DNA reads TGTGCCAGCAGCCAGGGGACTAGCGGGAATGACGAGCAGTACTTC. Translation gives CASSQGTSGNDEQYF.

The J gene is TRBJ2-6, the V gene TRBV10-3; D possibly matches TRBD1 or TRBD2 (7 bases each). This CDR3 is 17 amino acids long. Germline V gene data show CDR1 as ENHRY and CDR2 as SYGVKD. V lost 10 bases and J 4 bases, leaving 23 bases between the germline ends. CDR3 protein: CATEDWEGAEGANVLTF. The CDR3 DNA reads as TGTGCCACCGAAGATTGGGAGGGGGCGGAAGGGGCCAACGTCCTGACTTTC.

The chain carries TRBV7-9 and TRBJ1-2; D not resolved. V gave up 1 base and J gave up 0 bases, with 12 bases separating them. The length of the CDR3 is 16 residues. Germline V gene lookup returns CDR1 SEHNR and CDR2 FQNEAQ (reference sequence). DNA for the CDR3: TGTGCCAGCAGCTTAGACGGGCAGTTAACTAACTATGGCTACACCTTC. Translated, it gives CASSLDGQLTNYGYTF.

The V gene is TRBV30, the J gene TRBJ1-2; no clear D. The length of the CDR3 is 11 residues. The germline gives CDR1 GTSNPN, CDR2 SVGIG (reference sequence). V was shortened by 6 bases and J by 4 bases, with 9 bases between the two germline ends. This chain's CDR3 is CACNVGYGYTF. The CDR3, as DNA: TGTGCCTGCAACGTAGGCTATGGCTACACCTTC.

This chain joins TRBV30 and TRBJ2-3; possible D gene TRBD1, 5 bases. This CDR3 is 13 amino acids long. CDR1 and CDR2 from the germline V gene are GTSNPN and SVGIG (reference sequence). Deletions cut 4 bases from V and 1 base from J, with 9 bases between. DNA of the CDR3: TGTGCCTGGACGACAGACCGCACAGATACGCAGTATTTT. This translates into CAWTTDRTDTQYF.

V is TRBV18 and J is TRBJ2-5, with TRBD1 matching 7 bases. Looked up from germline, CDR1 is KGHSH and CDR2 is LQKENI. The ends lost 5 bases at V and 0 bases at J; junction bases unmatched: 3. This CDR3 has 14 residues. The CDR3 bases are TGTGCCAGCTCATCAGGGGGTAACCAAGAGACCCAGTACTTC. It is translated as CASSSGGNQETQYF.

The V call is TRBV6-5, the J call TRBJ1-3; 11 nucleotides line up with TRBD1. The CDR3 covers 15 residues. Germline loops: CDR1 MNHEY, CDR2 SVGAGI. Unmatched junction bases numbered 5, after V lost 7 bases and J lost 3 bases. In DNA, the CDR3 is TGTGCCAGCAAGGTGGACAGGGGGCATGGAAACACCATATATTTT. Translation gives CASKVDRGHGNTIYF.

The V call is TRBV15, the J call TRBJ2-5; 10 bases fit TRBD2. V lost 4 bases and J lost 2; bases outside the gene matches: 7. This CDR3 contains 16 residues. Germline V gene data show CDR1 as LNHNV and CDR2 as YYDKDF (reference sequence). The CDR3 bases are TGTGCCACCAGCACTTGGACTAGCGGTGAGCAAGAGACCCAGTACTTC. Amino acid sequence: CATSTWTSGEQETQYF. The full variable domain, in which reference TRBV15 and TRBJ2-5 provide the parts outside the CDR3, is DAMVIQNPRYQVTQFGKPVTLSCSQTLNHNVMYWYQQKSSQAPKLLFHYYDKDFNNEADTPDNFQSRRPNTSFCFLDIRSPGLGDTAMYLCATSTWTSGEQETQYFGPGTRLLVL.

This sequence joins TRBV29-1 and TRBJ2-4, with 8 positions matching TRBD1. The germline V gene has CDR1 SQVTM and CDR2 ANQGSEA. The CDR3 is 14 residues long. J gave up 1 base and V 5 bases, and 4 bases lay outside the gene matches. The CDR3 reads CSVRQGMAKNIQYF. The CDR3 bases are TGCAGCGTTAGACAGGGGATGGCCAAAAACATTCAGTACTTC.

This clone was counted a few times. The chain carries TRBV4-2 and TRBJ1-2; the match to TRBD1 covers 12 bases. V shed 4 bases and J 6 bases; nucleotides not matched to a gene: 12. Germline V gives CDR1 LGHNA, CDR2 YNFKEQ. The CDR3 loop spans 17 amino acids. The CDR3: CASSRTITGTGGNGYTF. The CDR3 nucleotides are TGTGCCAGCAGCCGAACTATCACCGGGACAGGGGGCAATGGCTACACCTTC.

This clone was seen a few times. V gene TRBV7-3 combines with J gene TRBJ2-1; D is ambiguous. The CDR3 has 16 residues. Germline CDR1 SGHTA, CDR2 FQGTGA. V lost 1 base and J 0 bases, leaving 10 bases between the germline ends. The CDR3 nucleotides read TGTGCCAGCAGCTTAAGTCTTGCAAGCTCCTACAATGAGCAGTTCTTC. Protein product: CASSLSLASSYNEQFF.

This clone was seen more than once but under ten times. This chain uses TRBV27 with TRBJ2-3; D unresolved. In germline, CDR1 is MNHEY, CDR2 SMNVEV (reference sequence). The CDR3 totals 16 residues. With 2 bases removed from V and 4 bases from J, the gap between germline ends came to 16 bases. The CDR3 DNA is TGTGCCAGCAGTTTAGGTTCTCCCCAGGTCGCAGATACGCAGTATTTT. Residues: CASSLGSPQVADTQYF.

This chain uses TRBV5-1 with TRBJ1-2, with TRBD1 matching 9 bases. Germline values: CDR1 SGHRS, CDR2 YFSETQ. Trimming removed 4 bases from V and 6 bases from J; junction bases left unmatched: 13. The CDR3 is 16 residues long. The CDR3 DNA reads as TGCGCCAGCAGCAGGACAGGGGCCCAATTCAGGAATGGCTACACCTTC. Translated: CASSRTGAQFRNGYTF. Filled out from reference TRBV5-1 and TRBJ1-2, the complete variable domain reads KAGVTQTPRYLIKTRGQQVTLSCSPISGHRSVSWYQQTPGQGLQFLFEYFSETQRNKGNFPGRFSGRQFSNSRSEMNVSTLELGDSALYLCASSRTGAQFRNGYTFGSGTRLTVV.

V usage is TRBV30 and J usage is TRBJ2-2; D remains unclear. Germline CDR1 GTSNPN, CDR2 SVGIG (reference sequence). The CDR3 length is 12 residues. V lost 6 bases and J lost 8, with 13 bases in between. CDR3 coding DNA: TGTGCCTGTACTTTCGGTGGAGGGGAGCTGTTTTTT. Its translation is CACTFGGGELFF. The entire variable domain, with the rest obtained from reference TRBV30 and TRBJ2-2, is as follows: SQTIHQWPATLVQPVGSPLSLECTVEGTSNPNLYWYRQAAGRGLQLLFYSVGIGQISSEVPQNLSASRPQDRQFILSSKKLLLSDSGFYLCACTFGGGELFFGEGSRLTVL.

The chain carries TRBV5-1 and TRBJ1-3; D not resolved. The CDR3 totals 15 residues. The V gene's germline CDR1 is SGHRS and CDR2 YFSETQ. V was cut by 0 bases and J by 0 bases, with 7 bases left in between. In nucleotides, the CDR3 is TGCGCCAGCAGCTTGGACCCCCTCTCTGGAAACACCATATATTTT. Encoded protein: CASSLDPLSGNTIYF.

The chain uses TRBV7-9 and TRBJ1-5; D not resolved. Germline CDR1 SEHNR, CDR2 FQNEAQ (reference sequence). Trimming removed 4 bases from V and 4 bases from J, with 8 bases in between. The CDR3 is made up of 13 amino acids. The CDR3 here is CASSSGSNQPQHF. The CDR3 coding sequence is TGTGCCAGCAGCTCAGGATCGAATCAGCCCCAGCATTTT. Full variable domain (outside the CDR3, taken from reference TRBV7-9 and TRBJ1-5): DTGVSQNPRHKITKRGQNVTFRCDPISEHNRLYWYRQTLGQGPEFLTYFQNEAQLEKSRLLSDRFSAERPKGSFSTLEIQRTEQGDSAMYLCASSSGSNQPQHFGDGTRLSIL.

The chain employs TRBV10-2 and TRBJ1-5; tentative D call: TRBD1 (6 bases). The ends were cut back, 0 bases at V and 1 base at J, with 7 bases in the middle. The germline V gene has CDR1 WSHSY and CDR2 SAAADI. This CDR3 contains 15 residues. The CDR3 region is CASSESGGSNQPQHF. The CDR3 DNA sequence: TGCGCCAGCAGTGAGTCGGGGGGCAGCAATCAGCCCCAGCATTTT.

The chain recombines TRBV7-3 with TRBJ2-1; TRBD1 matches at 9 bases. The CDR3 spans 16 residues. With 5 bases clipped from V and 9 bases from J, the junction kept 14 bases outside the gene matches. CDR1 SGHTA and CDR2 FQGTGA come from the germline V gene. CDR3 nucleotide sequence: TGTGCCAGCAGCACCTGGAGGGGACAGGGATTATCTGAGCAGTTCTTC. It translates to CASSTWRGQGLSEQFF.

In this sample, this clone turned up a few times. This chain links TRBV6-2 or TRBV6-3 with TRBJ1-2; TRBD1 agrees at 8 bases. V lost 4 bases, J lost 3 bases, and 7 bases stayed unmatched. The CDR3 spans 15 residues. Germline values: CDR1 MNHEY, CDR2 SVGEGT. The CDR3 sequence: CASSSDREFYYGYTF. DNA of the CDR3: TGTGCCAGCAGTTCGGACAGGGAATTTTACTATGGCTACACCTTC.

The sample holds one count of this clone. The rearrangement uses TRBV18 and TRBJ2-7; D is perhaps TRBD1 (5 bases). CDR1 and CDR2 (germline): KGHSH, LQKENI. The V gene lost 3 bases and the J gene lost 0 bases, with 9 bases spanning the gap. This CDR3 is built from 14 residues. CDR3 sequence (DNA): TGTGCCAGCTCACCTCAGGGCCGCTCCTACGAGCAGTACTTC. Protein sequence: CASSPQGRSYEQYF. Full variable domain (rest looked up from reference TRBV18 and TRBJ2-7): NAGVMQNPRHLVRRRGQEARLRCSPMKGHSHVYWYRQLPEEGLKFMVYLQKENIIDESGMPKERFSAEFPKEGPSILRIQQVVRGDSAAYFCASSPQGRSYEQYFGPGTRLTVT.